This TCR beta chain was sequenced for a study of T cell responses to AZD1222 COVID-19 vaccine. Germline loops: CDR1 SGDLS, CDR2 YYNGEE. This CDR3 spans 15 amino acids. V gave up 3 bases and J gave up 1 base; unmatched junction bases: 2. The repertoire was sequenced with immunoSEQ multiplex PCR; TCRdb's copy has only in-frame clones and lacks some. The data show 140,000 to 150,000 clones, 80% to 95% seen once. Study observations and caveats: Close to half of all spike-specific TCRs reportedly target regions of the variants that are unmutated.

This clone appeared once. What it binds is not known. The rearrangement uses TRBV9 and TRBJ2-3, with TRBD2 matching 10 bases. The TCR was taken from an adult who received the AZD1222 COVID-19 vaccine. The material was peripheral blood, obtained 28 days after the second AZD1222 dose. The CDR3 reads CASSGTSGGTDTQYF. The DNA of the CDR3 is TGTGCCAGCAGCGGTACTAGCGGGGGCACAGATACGCAGTATTTT.